This passage covers 11 T cell receptor beta chains from one sample sequenced in a study of CXCR3-negative and CXCR3-positive naive CD8 T cells. Whole-study findings and limits: Hydrophobicity of TRB CDR3s was greater in CXCR3-positive naive cells than in CXCR3-negative naive cells.

The study made its TRB cDNA libraries by 5' RACE, adding UMI labels. Reanalyzing the 5' RACE reads, TCRdb keeps one entry per CDR3 protein, without DNA. The specimen's table records tens of thousands of distinct CDR3 sequences. Their specific antigens are unknown. Sequencing was done on a sample of naive CXCR3+ CD8+ T cells from blood. Subset specified: CD45RO-CCR7+CD27+CD95- naive CD8+ T cells expressing CXCR3 (TNR3+). The receptors derive from a human donor in good health. Some clones in this sample may be carry-over from other donors' samples.

V and J are TRBV29-1 and TRBJ2-1; the D gene TCRdb calls, TRBD2, cannot be checked with no DNA. The CDR3 runs 13 residues. CDR1 is SQVTM and CDR2 is ANQGSEA in the germline V gene. The CDR3 spells CSASSETYNEQFF.

V gene TRBV29-1 combines with J gene TRBJ2-2; TCRdb lists TRBD1, though no DNA is available to test this call. Germline V gives CDR1 SQVTM, CDR2 ANQGSEA. The CDR3 contains 13 residues. The CDR3 spells CSVEGAPTGELFF.

CDR3 sequence reads: CASSLGVGSTEAFF. The rearrangement uses TRBV12-3 or TRBV12-4 and TRBJ1-1. The length of the CDR3 is 14 residues.

The genes are TRBV11-3 and TRBJ2-3; the TRBD1 assignment by TCRdb is unverifiable without DNA. CDR3 length: 18 residues. Germline CDR1 SGHNT, CDR2 YENEEA. The CDR3 spells CASSLDRRTAGGTDTQYF.

The chain carries TRBV27 and TRBJ1-6; lacking DNA, the TRBD1 call made by TCRdb goes unchecked. The CDR3 contains 13 residues. Per germline, CDR1 MNHEY and CDR2 SMNVEV (reference sequence). The CDR3 sequence is CASSSDSNSPLHF.

The gene calls are TRBV7-2 and TRBJ2-7; TCRdb reports TRBD1, a call that lacks DNA to check it against. This CDR3 comprises 15 residues. Germline assignment: CDR1 SGHTA and CDR2 FQGNSA. The CDR3 is CASSSYGTGGDEQYF.

The V gene is TRBV5-1, the J gene TRBJ2-1; TCRdb lists TRBD2, though no DNA is available to test this call. This CDR3 has 15 residues. Germline V gene data show CDR1 as SGHRS and CDR2 as YFSETQ. The CDR3: CASRSTSGSYNEQFF. The variable domain in full, with the rest retrieved from reference TRBV5-1 and TRBJ2-1, is KAGVTQTPRYLIKTRGQQVTLSCSPISGHRSVSWYQQTPGQGLQFLFEYFSETQRNKGNFPGRFSGRQFSNSRSEMNVSTLELGDSALYLCASRSTSGSYNEQFFGPGTRLTVL.

The V call is TRBV12-3 or TRBV12-4, the J call TRBJ2-7; TCRdb calls TRBD1, which cannot be checked without DNA. This CDR3 region has 14 residues. CDR3 amino acids: CASSPGDILYEQYF.

The V and J genes are TRBV6-5 and TRBJ2-1. The CDR3 is made up of 11 amino acids. Germline loops: CDR1 MNHEY, CDR2 SVGAGI. CDR3 region: CASSYTGEQFF.

The chain recombines TRBV10-3 with TRBJ2-1; TCRdb's D call of TRBD1 is untestable without DNA. This CDR3 has 16 amino acids. The germline V gene encodes CDR1 ENHRY and CDR2 SYGVKD. The CDR3 spells CAISAATGEKIDEQFF.

The V call is TRBV12-3 or TRBV12-4, the J call TRBJ1-5; TCRdb designates TRBD1, a call that cannot be tested without DNA. The CDR3 spans 17 residues. The CDR3 loop reads CASSSYPDRGLDQPQHF.